This entry describes one TCR beta chain. Its cognate antigen is unknown. This sample is part of a study of T-cell memory formation after mild COVID-19. V shed 4 bases, J shed 2 bases, and the junction held 4 bases outside the gene matches. This CDR3 contains 16 residues. Germline-derived CDR1 and CDR2 are LGHDT and YNNKEL (reference sequence). TCRdb recomputed calls from the 5' RACE reads with MiXCR, one row per CDR3 protein. Here the sample spans over 250,000 distinct CDR3 sequences, about a sixth being singletons. General study results and limits: There was no confirmation that second-wave clones peaking on day 37 were SARS-CoV-2 specific. Within pre-infection memory, some responding clones were found, suggesting cross-reactive memory joined.

What was sequenced was PBMCs or a T cell subset sorted from them (not recorded which). The chain is built from TRBV3-1 and TRBJ2-1, with 11 bases matching TRBD2. The receptor was derived from a man in his late teens or twenties who had mild COVID-19 (a few samples of this study predate the infection). Cell type and time point are not known. The CDR3 region is CASSPGLAATYNEQFF. CDR3 in DNA: TGTGCCAGCAGCCCGGGACTAGCGGCTACCTACAATGAGCAGTTCTTC.